This TCR beta chain was identified during a study of T cells in women clearing cervical HPV infection. About the study: Only a few women had HLA typing results available. Notes on the study in general: T-cell numbers per sample were unknown and may explain richness differences. Cases carried less TRBV6-7 than controls: about 0.1% versus 0.15%. Associations may precede or follow infection; HPV-specific or memory T cells were not isolated.

Assay used: immunoSEQ multiplex PCR; TCRdb lists only in-frame clones, some missing. Here the sample table reports about 30,000 clones. CDR1 and CDR2 (germline): SGHAT, FQNNGV. With 3 bases clipped from V and 5 bases from J, the junction kept 7 bases outside the gene matches. This CDR3 is built from 14 residues. For this clone: Its antigen remains unknown. The CDR3 extends 3 residues past the end of the read, so its final part is completed from the germline J gene.

Sample: blood buffy coat. The receptor comes from a woman aged 18 to 69 with a cervical HPV16 infection that either progressed to CIN3+ or cleared (not recorded which). The chain has TRBV11-2 and TRBJ2-7; 7 nucleotides align to TRBD1. The CDR3 spells CASSFTGERNEQYF. Incomplete CDR3 DNA: TGTGCCAGCAGCTTTACAGGGGAACGCAACGAG.